Given below is one T cell receptor beta chain in context. Antigen specificity is unknown. V was pared by 4 bases and J by 4 bases, with 3 bases of the junction left unmatched. The CDR3 totals 14 residues. TCRdb re-derived calls from the 5' RACE reads in MiXCR, one entry per CDR3 protein. Among more than 150,000 distinct CDR3 sequences listed, approximately 17% were seen once. This sample was taken from a study of T-cell memory formation after mild COVID-19. Overall study findings and caveats: Researchers found some responding clones in pre-infection memory, a sign that cross-reactive memory joined. Clones that shrank (day 15 to 85) were balanced CD4/CD8, whereas later expanders leaned CD4+.

The sequence derives from a man between 18 and 35 years old who had mild COVID-19 (a few samples of this study predate the infection). Cell type and time point are not known. The rearrangement joins TRBV12-3 or TRBV12-4 to TRBJ1-1, with 10 bases that match TRBD1. The sequenced material came from PBMCs or a T cell subset sorted from them (not recorded which). CDR3 loop: CASSSRTGGTEAFF. The DNA for the CDR3 is TGTGCCAGCAGTTCAAGGACAGGGGGCACTGAAGCTTTCTTT.